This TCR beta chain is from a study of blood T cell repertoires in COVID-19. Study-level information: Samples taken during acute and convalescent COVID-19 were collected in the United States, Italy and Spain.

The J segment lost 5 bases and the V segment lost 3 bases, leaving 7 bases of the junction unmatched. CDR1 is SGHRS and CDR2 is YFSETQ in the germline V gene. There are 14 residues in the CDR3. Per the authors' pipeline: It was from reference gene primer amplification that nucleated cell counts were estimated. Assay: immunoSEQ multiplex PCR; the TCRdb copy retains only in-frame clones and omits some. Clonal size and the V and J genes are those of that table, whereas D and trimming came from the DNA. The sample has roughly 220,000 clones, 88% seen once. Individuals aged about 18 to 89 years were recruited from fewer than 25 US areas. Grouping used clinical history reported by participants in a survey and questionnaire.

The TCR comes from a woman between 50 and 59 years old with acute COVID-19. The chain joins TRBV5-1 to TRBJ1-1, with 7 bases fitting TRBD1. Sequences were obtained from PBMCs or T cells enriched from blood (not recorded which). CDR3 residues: CASSSGTVGTEAFF. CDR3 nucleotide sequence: TGCGCCAGCAGCTCCGGGACAGTGGGAACTGAAGCTTTCTTT. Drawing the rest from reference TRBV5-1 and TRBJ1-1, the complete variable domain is KAGVTQTPRYLIKTRGQQVTLSCSPISGHRSVSWYQQTPGQGLQFLFEYFSETQRNKGNFPGRFSGRQFSNSRSEMNVSTLELGDSALYLCASSSGTVGTEAFFGQGTRLTVV.